Listed below are T cell receptor beta chains from one sample, sequenced in a study of T cell responses to AZD1222 COVID-19 vaccine. TCRdb's table, derived via immunoSEQ multiplex PCR, lists solely in-frame clones and lacks some. The sample yields 150,000 to 200,000 clones, approximately 90% seen once. Sequenced here: peripheral blood, sampled on day 0 of AZD1222 vaccination. The receptors shown here come from an adult in good health. Each CDR3 is given with its conserved first and last residue. Rows give clone size only sometimes, using once, few, many, or a class for an expanded clone.

abundance	j_gene	v_gene	CDR3aa
.	TRBJ1-2	TRBV28	CASSFTGVGYGYTF
.	TRBJ2-2	TRBV13	CASGYGTSGRAVGTGELFF
.	TRBJ1-6	TRBV28	CASSFYNSPLHF
.	TRBJ1-2	TRBV19	CASSIVGFPSYGYTF
.	TRBJ1-4	TRBV28	CASRRGGATNEKLFF
.	TRBJ2-1	TRBV19	CASSIVVSGSHEQFF
.	TRBJ1-1	TRBV4-2	CASSQGPDNTEAFF
.	TRBJ1-2	TRBV7-9	CASSSEGAVYGYTF
.	TRBJ2-4	TRBV6-5	CASRIEMLDKNIQYF
.	TRBJ1-1	TRBV6-6	CASSYTGDTEAFF
.	TRBJ2-5	TRBV5-1	CASSSGQSQRETQYF
.	TRBJ1-2	TRBV19	CASSITDYGYTF
.	TRBJ1-2	TRBV9	CASGGGPSYGYTF
.	TRBJ2-3	TRBV7-6	CASSLLIAGYTDTQYF
.	TRBJ1-2	TRBV10-3	CAISEGLGNYGYTF
.	TRBJ2-3	TRBV25-1	CASRGQGKGTDTQYF
.	TRBJ2-4	TRBV5-8	CASPRVAGGNIQYF
.	TRBJ2-7	TRBV6-5	CASFWGSEQYF
.	TRBJ1-1	TRBV6-5	CASIKRGWEHTEAFF
.	TRBJ2-4	TRBV5-1	CASSTLTGGKNIQYF
.	TRBJ1-3	TRBV18	CASSDPGQGSIGGNTIYF
.	TRBJ1-2	TRBV7-9	CASSLEQGGNTF
.	TRBJ2-7	TRBV10-3	CAISEGLAGTYEQYF
.	TRBJ1-2	TRBV6-6	CASSPGGWGYTF
.	TRBJ1-6	TRBV9	CASSKGYGQGSRSPLHF
.	TRBJ2-1	TRBV27	CATRGQPYSYNEQFF
.	TRBJ2-2	TRBV28	CASSPNEVAGDEGTGELFF
.	TRBJ1-1	TRBV19	CASSGYGGNTEAFF
once	TRBJ2-7	TRBV5-6	CASSGLLADYEQYF
.	TRBJ2-3	TRBV7-7	CASSQLAGGPSDTQYF
.	TRBJ2-6	TRBV5-6	CASRSDRANLRANVLTF
few	TRBJ2-7	TRBV6-5	CASSSVYEQYF
.	TRBJ1-3	TRBV24-1	CATDMGWGAGNTIYF
.	TRBJ2-1	TRBV24-1	CATSEGRGEFF
.	TRBJ1-1	TRBV3-1/TRBV3-2	CASSGGREGNTEAFF
.	TRBJ1-4	TRBV12-3/TRBV12-4	CASRVRGEKLFF
once	TRBJ2-7	TRBV20-1	CSARFGYEQYF
.	TRBJ1-5	TRBV28	CASSPGSHKNQPQHF
.	TRBJ2-7	TRBV19	CASSIMSGNAYEQYF
.	TRBJ1-2	TRBV7-8	CASGQEYGYTF
.	TRBJ2-7	TRBV4-3	CASSQGAFTHEQYF
.	TRBJ2-1	TRBV29-1	CSVVSGSQNEQFF
.	TRBJ2-7	TRBV28	CASSLGQGSDEQYF
.	TRBJ1-4	TRBV28	CASSLGGSGREKLFF
.	TRBJ1-6	TRBV9	CASSVGAGDNSPLHF
.	TRBJ2-5	TRBV5-1	CASSLGTVETQYF
.	TRBJ2-2	TRBV5-1	CASSSSLGAGASGELFF
.	TRBJ2-5	TRBV3-1/TRBV3-2	CASSQGSVWTQYF
.	TRBJ1-1	TRBV6-5	CASSYGRLNTEAFF
.	TRBJ2-7	TRBV27	CASSLGTSGRYEQYF
.	TRBJ2-1	TRBV7-3	CASSLMGGQAYNEQFF
once	TRBJ2-7	TRBV15	CATRRTGSSYEQYF
once	TRBJ2-5	TRBV7-8	CASSPGSMETQYF
.	TRBJ2-1	TRBV5-1	CASSLGLLAVYNEQFF
.	TRBJ2-7	TRBV2	CASRGPPVYEQYF
.	TRBJ1-1	TRBV5-4	CASRKQGGSTEAFF
.	TRBJ2-7	TRBV7-2	CASSSVRSVYEQYF
.	TRBJ2-7	TRBV7-8	CASSPRRERYEQYF
.	TRBJ2-7	TRBV2	CASSGTSGFYEQYF
.	TRBJ1-2	TRBV20-1	CSARRPEGYTF